This T cell receptor beta chain was recorded in a study of T cells in Graves' hyperthyroidism and ophthalmopathy. Whole-study results and caveats: The model made its ophthalmopathy prediction, and onset followed a median about 5.9 months later.

In this sample, this clonotype turned up many times. What it binds is not known. Authors of the study amplified TCR beta CDR3 regions from RNA transcripts. HTBI primers drove first-round RT-PCR of the TCR CDR3. From the multiplex PCR reads, TCRdb called clonotypes with MiXCR, one entry per CDR3 protein. The sample contains 250,000 to 300,000 distinct CDR3 sequences, about 14% of which appear only once. Using 9.5 to 10 ml of fresh peripheral blood, PBMCs were prepared. CDR3 size: 18 residues. Trimming at V came to 2 bases and at J to 1 base, leaving 13 bases not matched to a gene. Material: blood. This chain joins TRBV12-3 or TRBV12-4 and TRBJ1-1, with TRBD1 matching 7 bases. This TCR was sampled from a woman in her forties with Graves' hyperthyroidism that later progressed to Graves' ophthalmopathy. The chain's CDR3 is CASSLWGRGLRRNTEAFF. The DNA for the CDR3 is TGTGCCAGCAGTTTATGGGGCAGGGGGTTAAGAAGGAACACTGAAGCTTTCTTT.